This TCR beta chain was sequenced for a study of shared clonotypes between healthy human individuals. The protocol was immunoSEQ multiplex PCR, while the TCRdb copy is restricted to in-frame clones and leaves out a portion. Among some 200,000 clones listed, approximately 70% were seen once. Germline CDR1 reads MNHNS; CDR2 reads SASEGT. Trimming took off 2 bases at V and 5 bases at J, with 10 bases between the two ends. This CDR3 region has 14 residues. This chain connects TRBV6-1 to TRBJ2-1, with unresolved D. This TCR was recovered from a young man in good health. The sequenced sample was memory CD4+ T cells sorted from blood. Subset described: CD45RA-negative fraction. As DNA, the CDR3 is TGTGCCAGCAGTGAATTGAAGGGAAACAATGAGCAGTTCTTC. It yields the protein CASSELKGNNEQFF.